This T cell receptor (beta chain) comes out of a study of a mutant IDH1 vaccine in newly diagnosed glioma. Study information: Most had both radiotherapy and temozolomide beforehand; others had only one. General study points: There seemed to be no relation between pseudoprogression and changes in top peripheral T cell clonotypes.

A remark on this clone: Its target is unknown.

Described time point: baseline, week 1 (first vaccination visit). The treatment denotes: pre-vaccination baseline after standard-of-care therapy. In germline, CDR1 is SGDLS, CDR2 YYNGEE. CDR3 length equals 12 residues. J gave up 8 bases and V 7 bases, and 8 bases lay outside the gene matches. Clones were sequenced by immunoSEQ multiplex PCR, and TCRdb holds only the in-frame ones, with some missing. The data contain tens of thousands of clones, 60% to 85% of them singletons. The clonotype comes from a woman in her thirties or forties with glioma. This chain connects TRBV9 to TRBJ1-2; 7 bases align to TRBD1. The source was PBMCs, collected from a glioma patient treated with radiotherapy, temozolomide or both. The CDR3 region is CASAGGRGGYTF. The CDR3 region has the DNA TGTGCCAGCGCAGGGGGACGAGGAGGCTACACCTTC.